This entry features one TCR beta chain sequence. This entry belongs to a study of blood T cell repertoires in COVID-19. As for the study in general: There were acute and convalescent COVID-19 samples, and they came from the United States, Italy and Spain.

Generated by immunoSEQ multiplex PCR, the TCRdb table keeps only in-frame clones and is missing some. The table shows approximately 270,000 clones, with around nine tenths occurring only once. The V segment lost 3 bases and the J segment 0 bases; nucleotides outside the gene matches: 10. The CDR3 is 18 amino acids. Germline V gene sequence: CDR1 SNHLY, CDR2 FYNNEI. Sequenced input: peripheral blood. V usage is TRBV2 and J usage is TRBJ1-2; 10 bases map to TRBD1. The clonotype was recovered from a man between 18 and 29 years old with active or convalescent COVID-19. Here the CDR3 DNA reads TGTGCCAGCAGTGATAGGGACAGGGGATCCCCAGCTAACTATGGCTACACCTTC. Amino acids: CASSDRDRGSPANYGYTF.